This TCR beta chain was captured by sequencing in a study of blood T cell repertoires in COVID-19. Original data processing: Using reference gene primer amplification, nucleated cell counts were estimated. Clones were read by immunoSEQ multiplex PCR, and TCRdb kept only the in-frame ones, dropping some. V, J and clone size reflect that table, while D and trimming were determined from the DNA. Seen here are a few hundred thousand clones, 83% observed once, and the top ten hold about 4.5%. The V gene end was trimmed by 0 bases and the J gene end by 4 bases; junction bases not matched to a gene: 4. The CDR3 runs 15 residues. CDR1 is MNHEY, CDR2 SVGAGI, per germline.

Sequencing used peripheral blood. V gene TRBV6-5 combines with J gene TRBJ2-5, with 8 bases lining up with TRBD2. This TCR came from a man aged 60 to 75 who had recovered from COVID-19. This chain's CDR3 is CASSYSSTSGETQYF. The CDR3 region has the DNA TGTGCCAGCAGTTACTCGAGCACTAGCGGAGAGACCCAGTACTTC.